These T cell receptor beta chains were read from a single sample in a study of tumor-infiltrating lymphocytes in primary liver carcinoma. A single record per CDR3 protein comes from TCRdb applying MiXCR to the multiplex PCR reads. The repertoire consists of approximately 320,000 distinct CDR3 sequences, with around 50% occurring once and the leading ten covering approximately 15%. Sequenced: peripheral blood. The receptors originated from a woman aged 25 to 39 with primary liver carcinoma and hepatitis B virus infection. Each CDR3 is given with its conserved first and last residue. Fields, in order: D gene, V gene, clone size, J gene, CDR3 DNA, CDR3 protein. D genes are given only for firm matches. Expanded clones get a size class; other rows say once, few or many, or leave the size out.

D gene: TRBD1
V gene: TRBV7-8
clone size: .
J gene: TRBJ1-2
CDR3 DNA: TGTGCCAGCAGCCCCCTAGAGGGGGCCCTCAACTATGGCTACACCTTC
CDR3 protein: CASSPLEGALNYGYTF

D gene: TRBD1
V gene: TRBV5-1
clone size: .
J gene: TRBJ2-7
CDR3 DNA: TGCGCCAGCAGCTTAAGTAGGGGGCTCACGGACGAGCAGTACTTC
CDR3 protein: CASSLSRGLTDEQYF

D gene: TRBD2
V gene: TRBV6-2/TRBV6-3
clone size: .
J gene: TRBJ2-1
CDR3 DNA: TGTGCAGGCAGTGCCCCCGGGACTACTCTTCAGTTCTTC
CDR3 protein: CAGSAPGTTLQFF

D gene: .
V gene: TRBV11-2
clone size: many
J gene: TRBJ1-2
CDR3 DNA: TGTGCCAGCAGCTTAGTCGGCAGAAGAAACTATGGCTACACCTTC
CDR3 protein: CASSLVGRRNYGYTF

D gene: .
V gene: TRBV12-3/TRBV12-4
clone size: .
J gene: TRBJ1-5
CDR3 DNA: TGTGCCAGCAGTGGAACACAGAGGGCTGTGCAGCCCCAGCATTTT
CDR3 protein: CASSGTQRAVQPQHF

D gene: TRBD1
V gene: TRBV6-5
clone size: few
J gene: TRBJ2-2
CDR3 DNA: TGTGCCAGCGGGACAGATTTCACCGGGGAGCTGTTTTTT
CDR3 protein: CASGTDFTGELFF

D gene: .
V gene: TRBV12-3/TRBV12-4
clone size: many
J gene: TRBJ2-7
CDR3 DNA: TGTGCCAGCAGTTTAACCGAGACCTACGAGCAGTACTTC
CDR3 protein: CASSLTETYEQYF

D gene: .
V gene: TRBV6-6
clone size: few
J gene: TRBJ1-4
CDR3 DNA: TGTGCCAGCAGTTTGACAGGATGGGAAAAACTGTTTTTT
CDR3 protein: CASSLTGWEKLFF

D gene: TRBD2
V gene: TRBV6-5
clone size: few
J gene: TRBJ2-7
CDR3 DNA: TGTGCCAGCAGTTACGGGTTGGCGACTAGCCGGAGCGAGCAGTACTTC
CDR3 protein: CASSYGLATSRSEQYF

D gene: .
V gene: TRBV6-5
clone size: .
J gene: TRBJ1-3
CDR3 DNA: TGTGCCAGCTTTAGGACCAGCTCTGGAAACACCATATATTTT
CDR3 protein: CASFRTSSGNTIYF

D gene: .
V gene: TRBV29-1
clone size: many
J gene: TRBJ2-1
CDR3 DNA: TGCAGCGTTGGGGACCTGCAGTTCCTCAATGAGCAGTTCTTC
CDR3 protein: CSVGDLQFLNEQFF

D gene: TRBD2
V gene: TRBV10-3
clone size: .
J gene: TRBJ2-5
CDR3 DNA: TGTGCCATCAGGGATAGCGGGAGGGCCCAAGAGACCCAGTACTTC
CDR3 protein: CAIRDSGRAQETQYF

D gene: .
V gene: TRBV6-6
clone size: .
J gene: TRBJ1-5
CDR3 DNA: TGTGCCAGCAGTGCGACCTATCAGCCCCAGCATTTT
CDR3 protein: CASSATYQPQHF

D gene: TRBD1
V gene: TRBV5-1
clone size: .
J gene: TRBJ2-5
CDR3 DNA: TGCGCCAGCAGGCTTTGGACAGGAATAGATGAGCAGTACTTC
CDR3 protein: CASRLWTGIDEQYF

D gene: .
V gene: TRBV12-3/TRBV12-4
clone size: few
J gene: TRBJ2-2
CDR3 DNA: TGTGCTATATGGAGGGAGGTGACCGGGGAGCTGTTTTTT
CDR3 protein: CAIWREVTGELFF

D gene: TRBD2
V gene: TRBV6-2/TRBV6-3
clone size: .
J gene: TRBJ2-1
CDR3 DNA: TGTGCCAGCAGTTACGGGGGGACTAGCACTTATGGTGAGCAGTTCTTC
CDR3 protein: CASSYGGTSTYGEQFF

D gene: .
V gene: TRBV11-2
clone size: .
J gene: TRBJ1-5
CDR3 DNA: TGTGCCAGCAGTGAAAGGGAGGCGGGGGGTAAGTCCCAGCATTTT
CDR3 protein: CASSEREAGGKSQHF

D gene: TRBD1
V gene: TRBV7-8
clone size: .
J gene: TRBJ2-1
CDR3 DNA: TGTGCCAGCAGCTCGGACAGGGGAAATGAGCAGTCCTTC
CDR3 protein: CASSSDRGNEQSF

D gene: TRBD2
V gene: TRBV6-2/TRBV6-3
clone size: .
J gene: TRBJ2-7
CDR3 DNA: TGTGCCAGCAGAACTACTAGCGGGAGGCTCTACGAGCAGTACTTC
CDR3 protein: CASRTTSGRLYEQYF

D gene: .
V gene: TRBV6-5
clone size: many
J gene: TRBJ2-7
CDR3 DNA: TGTGCCAGCAGGAAAGTACAGGGAGGTAGCTACGAGCAGTACTTC
CDR3 protein: CASRKVQGGSYEQYF

D gene: .
V gene: TRBV10-3
clone size: many
J gene: TRBJ2-7
CDR3 DNA: TGTGCCATCAGTGAGGTCTCCTACGAGCAGTACTTC
CDR3 protein: CAISEVSYEQYF

D gene: .
V gene: TRBV12-3/TRBV12-4
clone size: .
J gene: TRBJ1-3
CDR3 DNA: TGTGCCAGCTGCCCGAGCTCTGGAAACACCATATATTTT
CDR3 protein: CASCPSSGNTIYF

D gene: .
V gene: TRBV12-3/TRBV12-4
clone size: many
J gene: TRBJ2-5
CDR3 DNA: TGTGCCAGCAGCTTAGCTTCCGGGGGCGGTGAGACCCAGTACTTC
CDR3 protein: CASSLASGGGETQYF

D gene: .
V gene: TRBV28
clone size: .
J gene: TRBJ2-7
CDR3 DNA: TGTGCCAGCAGTCCTATCGCTATCTCCTACGAGCAGTACTTC
CDR3 protein: CASSPIAISYEQYF

D gene: .
V gene: TRBV13
clone size: .
J gene: TRBJ1-5
CDR3 DNA: TGTGCCAGCAGCATGGGGGCGAATCAGCCCCAGCATTTT
CDR3 protein: CASSMGANQPQHF

D gene: .
V gene: TRBV5-4
clone size: .
J gene: TRBJ2-3
CDR3 DNA: TGTACCAGCAGCTTGGGTGGGCGGTCCACAGATACGCAGTATTTT
CDR3 protein: CTSSLGGRSTDTQYF

D gene: .
V gene: TRBV4-3
clone size: .
J gene: TRBJ2-2
CDR3 DNA: TGCGCCAGCAGCCAAGGGTCTTTTCTAGCAGAGAACACCGGGGAGCTGTTTTTT
CDR3 protein: CASSQGSFLAENTGELFF

D gene: TRBD1
V gene: TRBV6-6
clone size: few
J gene: TRBJ1-1
CDR3 DNA: TGTGCCAGCAGGGCCCGGGACAGCGCCACTGAAGCTTTCTTT
CDR3 protein: CASRARDSATEAFF

D gene: TRBD2
V gene: TRBV6-6
clone size: many
J gene: TRBJ2-5
CDR3 DNA: TGTGCCAGCAGTTCCTTTAGCGGGATGGAGGTGACCCAGTACTTC
CDR3 protein: CASSSFSGMEVTQYF

D gene: TRBD2
V gene: TRBV4-2
clone size: few
J gene: TRBJ2-1
CDR3 DNA: TGTGCCAGCAGCCAGGGACTACCAAATGAGCAGTTCTTC
CDR3 protein: CASSQGLPNEQFF

D gene: .
V gene: TRBV12-3/TRBV12-4
clone size: .
J gene: TRBJ2-5
CDR3 DNA: TGTGCCAGCAATGAAGGCGGGACAAACGGTTACTTC
CDR3 protein: CASNEGGTNGYF

D gene: TRBD2
V gene: TRBV10-2
clone size: .
J gene: TRBJ2-7
CDR3 DNA: TGCGCCAGCAATGAGTCCTGGACTAGCGGCTACGAGCAGTACTTC
CDR3 protein: CASNESWTSGYEQYF

D gene: .
V gene: TRBV6-5
clone size: .
J gene: TRBJ2-1
CDR3 DNA: TGTGCCAACGGTTCGGACCGATCCTACAATGAGCAGTTCTTC
CDR3 protein: CANGSDRSYNEQFF

D gene: TRBD2
V gene: TRBV4-2
clone size: few
J gene: TRBJ2-2
CDR3 DNA: TGTGCCAGCAGCCAAGAACTAGCGGGGGACACCGGGGAGCTGTTTTTT
CDR3 protein: CASSQELAGDTGELFF

D gene: .
V gene: TRBV11-2
clone size: .
J gene: TRBJ1-1
CDR3 DNA: TGTGCCAGCAGCATAAGCGTACAGGTCAACACTGAAGCTTTCTTT
CDR3 protein: CASSISVQVNTEAFF

D gene: TRBD2
V gene: TRBV5-1
clone size: .
J gene: TRBJ2-7
CDR3 DNA: TGCGCCGGTACTCGAGGGGCCGGAGCGGGACTAGTCTACGAGCAGTACTTC
CDR3 protein: CAGTRGAGAGLVYEQYF

D gene: .
V gene: TRBV29-1
clone size: many
J gene: TRBJ2-7
CDR3 DNA: TGCAGCGTTGAAGTATCGGAAGGGGGACATCTATACGAGCAGTACTTC
CDR3 protein: CSVEVSEGGHLYEQYF

D gene: .
V gene: TRBV12-3/TRBV12-4
clone size: .
J gene: TRBJ2-5
CDR3 DNA: TGTGCCAGCAGTCCAGGACCGAAAGAGACCCAGTACTTC
CDR3 protein: CASSPGPKETQYF

D gene: TRBD1
V gene: TRBV5-6
clone size: .
J gene: TRBJ1-2
CDR3 DNA: TGTGCCAGCAGCTTCGGGGCAGGGGGCGTACGAACGGATCAGAACTATGGCTACACCTTC
CDR3 protein: CASSFGAGGVRTDQNYGYTF

D gene: TRBD2
V gene: TRBV12-3/TRBV12-4
clone size: .
J gene: TRBJ2-3
CDR3 DNA: TGTGCCAACAGTTTCCTCGCGGGAGTTGTGAATACGCAGTATTTT
CDR3 protein: CANSFLAGVVNTQYF

D gene: TRBD1
V gene: TRBV4-1
clone size: few
J gene: TRBJ1-4
CDR3 DNA: TGCGCCAGCAGCCAGCAGGGGGAGGAAAAACTGTTTTTT
CDR3 protein: CASSQQGEEKLFF

D gene: .
V gene: TRBV7-9
clone size: .
J gene: TRBJ1-6
CDR3 DNA: TGTGCCAGCAGCTTAACGGTATCACCCCTCCACTTT
CDR3 protein: CASSLTVSPLHF

D gene: .
V gene: TRBV6-1
clone size: .
J gene: TRBJ1-2
CDR3 DNA: TGTACCAGCATCCCAGACGGGGGAGTCGGTCCCTATGGCTACACCTTC
CDR3 protein: CTSIPDGGVGPYGYTF

D gene: TRBD1
V gene: TRBV12-3/TRBV12-4
clone size: .
J gene: TRBJ2-5
CDR3 DNA: TGTGTCAGCAGTCTGTGGGGACAGGCCCAAGAGACCCAGTACTTC
CDR3 protein: CVSSLWGQAQETQYF

D gene: .
V gene: TRBV6-1
clone size: .
J gene: TRBJ2-2
CDR3 DNA: TGTGTCAGCAGTACAGTTACGAACACCGGGGAGCTGTTTTTT
CDR3 protein: CVSSTVTNTGELFF

D gene: TRBD2
V gene: TRBV28
clone size: once
J gene: TRBJ2-1
CDR3 DNA: TGTGCCAGCAGCGCCCCGGAACTAGCGGGATTGAATGAGCAGTTCTTC
CDR3 protein: CASSAPELAGLNEQFF

D gene: .
V gene: TRBV11-2
clone size: .
J gene: TRBJ2-3
CDR3 DNA: TGTGCCAGTAGCCTAGTAGGGCGCGGAGACCGCACAGATACGCATTATTTT
CDR3 protein: CASSLVGRGDRTDTHYF

D gene: .
V gene: TRBV18
clone size: .
J gene: TRBJ1-2
CDR3 DNA: TGTGCCAGCTCACCACGGGAATTCTCATATGGCTACACCTTC
CDR3 protein: CASSPREFSYGYTF

D gene: .
V gene: TRBV13
clone size: .
J gene: TRBJ2-5
CDR3 DNA: TGTGCCAGCAGCTTGTCGTGGGGGGCAGAGAAAGAGACCAAGTACTTC
CDR3 protein: CASSLSWGAEKETKYF

D gene: TRBD1
V gene: TRBV11-3
clone size: .
J gene: TRBJ2-7
CDR3 DNA: TGTGTCAGCAGCGTGGGACAGTCCTACGAGCAGTACTTC
CDR3 protein: CVSSVGQSYEQYF

D gene: .
V gene: TRBV18
clone size: .
J gene: TRBJ1-4
CDR3 DNA: TGTGCCAGCTCACGTTCAACTAATGAAAAACTGTTTTTT
CDR3 protein: CASSRSTNEKLFF

D gene: .
V gene: TRBV11-2
clone size: many
J gene: TRBJ2-2
CDR3 DNA: TGTGCCTACTTATACGGTGCCGGGGAGCTGTTTTTT
CDR3 protein: CAYLYGAGELFF